What follows are 17 T cell receptor beta chains derived from one specimen sequenced in a study of blood T cells in healthy people across ages. A second about 6 to 12 cycle PCR used barcoded and J-beta primers. MiXCR, run by TCRdb on the 5' RACE reads, gives a single entry per CDR3 protein. The profile covers fewer than 2,000,000 distinct CDR3 sequences, with roughly two fifths appearing a single time and 23% taken by the ten largest. The source material was blood. All receptors derive from a human donor in good health.

J is TRBJ1-2 and V is TRBV12-3 or TRBV12-4; D possibly corresponds to TRBD1 (6 bases). The CDR3 consists of 14 residues. The V end lost 6 bases, the J end lost 2 bases, and 13 bases lay between the germline ends. CDR3 in amino acids: CASSWWTANYGYTF. The DNA for the CDR3 is TGTGCCAGCAGCTGGTGGACAGCGAACTATGGCTACACCTTC.

V usage is TRBV7-8 and J usage is TRBJ2-7; 7 positions match TRBD2. Germline CDR1 SGHVS, CDR2 FQNEAQ. The CDR3 spans 17 residues. The trim removed 5 bases at V and 3 bases at J, leaving 16 bases unmatched. The CDR3 loop reads CASSPGGEGWISYEQYF. The DNA of the CDR3 is TGTGCCAGCAGCCCGGGGGGAGAGGGATGGATAAGCTACGAGCAGTACTTC. The full variable domain, in which reference TRBV7-8 and TRBJ2-7 provide the parts outside the CDR3, is GAGVSQSPRYKVAKRGQDVALRCDPISGHVSLFWYQQALGQGPEFLTYFQNEAQLDKSGLPSDRFFAERPEGSVSTLKIQRTQQEDSAVYLCASSPGGEGWISYEQYFGPGTRLTVT.

V is TRBV20-1 and J is TRBJ2-1; 9 positions agree with TRBD1. This CDR3 contains 15 residues. Germline assignment: CDR1 DFQATT and CDR2 SNEGSKA (reference sequence). Trimming at V came to 3 bases and at J to 4 bases, leaving 7 bases not matched to a gene. The CDR3 nucleotides are TGCAGTGCTAGTGCGCCGGGACAGGGTTACAATGAGCAGTTCTTC. As protein: CSASAPGQGYNEQFF.

V usage is TRBV12-3 or TRBV12-4 and J usage is TRBJ2-7; a possible D gene is TRBD2 (5 bases). The CDR3 has 15 residues. Trimming removed 7 bases from V and 0 bases from J, with 16 bases in between. The CDR3 DNA is TGTGCCAGCACCAATGGTAGAGGGCCCTCCTACGAGCAGTACTTC. Its protein product is CASTNGRGPSYEQYF.

The chain employs TRBV9 and TRBJ2-1, with D possibly matching TRBD2 (7 bases). Per germline, CDR1 SGDLS and CDR2 YYNGEE. The CDR3 covers 15 residues. V was cut by 0 bases and J by 5 bases, with 12 bases left in between. CDR3 sequence reads: CASSVAGGNHNEQFF. The DNA for the CDR3 is TGTGCCAGCAGCGTAGCGGGGGGCAATCACAATGAGCAGTTCTTC.

The genes are TRBV7-6 and TRBJ1-1; tentatively, D is TRBD1 (6 bases). The V and J ends lost 1 base and 4 bases respectively, with 10 bases between them. CDR1 and CDR2 from the germline V gene are SGHVS and FNYEAQ. The CDR3 is 14 residues long. Here the CDR3 DNA reads TGTGCCAGCAGCTTAGAAGGGGGAAGCACTGAAGCTTTCTTT. Translating gives CASSLEGGSTEAFF. Full variable domain (remainder filled in from reference TRBV7-6 and TRBJ1-1): GAGVSQSPRYKVTKRGQDVALRCDPISGHVSLYWYRQALGQGPEFLTYFNYEAQQDKSGLPNDRFSAERPEGSISTLTIQRTEQRDSAMYRCASSLEGGSTEAFFGQGTRLTVV.

This clonotype was seen more than once but under ten times. CDR3 bases: TGCAGTGCTAAGGGGGGGCAGGGGACCCCCTACGAGCAGTACTTC. Residues: CSAKGGQGTPYEQYF. The gene calls are TRBV20-1 and TRBJ2-7, with D tentatively TRBD2 (7 bases). CDR3 length equals 15 residues. The germline V gene encodes CDR1 DFQATT and CDR2 SNEGSKA (reference sequence). With 4 bases removed from V and 2 bases from J, the gap between germline ends came to 18 bases.

This chain uses TRBV7-2 with TRBJ1-4, with TRBD1 identical over 7 bases. Germline-derived CDR1 and CDR2 are SGHTA and FQGNSA. The CDR3 is made up of 13 amino acids. Losses at the gene ends were 6 bases for V and 10 bases for J; bases not matched to a gene: 8. The CDR3: CASSDTPGGKLFF. The CDR3 DNA is TGTGCCAGCAGTGACACGCCAGGGGGAAAACTGTTTTTT.

This clonotype was recorded at least ten times. The chain is built from TRBV7-3 and TRBJ1-1, with D possibly matching TRBD1 (5 bases). Trimming stripped 5 bases from V and 2 bases from J, with 9 bases between. CDR3 length equals 13 residues. The V gene's germline CDR1 is SGHTA and CDR2 FQGTGA. The CDR3 coding sequence is TGTGCCAGCAGCCAGGGTTCAAACACTGAAGCTTTCTTT. It is translated as CASSQGSNTEAFF.

This clonotype has a handful of counts. The CDR3 region is CASSHTGSAYGYTF. The DNA of the CDR3 is TGCGCCAGCAGCCATACAGGGAGCGCCTATGGCTACACCTTC. The chain carries TRBV4-3 and TRBJ1-2; possibly TRBD1 for D (6 bases). The CDR3 is 14 residues long. The V and J ends lost 3 bases and 4 bases respectively, with 12 bases between them. Germline loops: CDR1 LGHNA, CDR2 YSLEER.

With respect to this clonotype: A much larger clone lies a single base off, so this may be a read error. J is TRBJ1-2 and V is TRBV9; weak D call: TRBD1 (5 bases). V gave up 6 bases and J gave up 2 bases, with 14 bases separating them. This CDR3 comprises 14 residues. Germline V gene sequence: CDR1 SGDLS, CDR2 YYNGEE. This CDR3 reads CASTRTRGNYGYTF. CDR3 DNA: TGTGCCAGCACCCGGACAAGGGGCAACTATGGCTACACCTTC.

The V call is TRBV20-1, the J call TRBJ2-7; D is possibly TRBD1 (5 bases). The CDR3 covers 14 residues. Trimming removed 0 bases at V and 3 bases at J, with 12 bases between. Germline CDR1 reads DFQATT; CDR2 reads SNEGSKA (reference sequence). CDR3 in amino acids: CSARDRVGFYEQYF. The CDR3, as DNA: TGCAGTGCTAGAGACAGGGTGGGATTCTACGAGCAGTACTTC.

This chain joins TRBV12-3 or TRBV12-4 and TRBJ2-1; weak D call: TRBD1 (5 bases). V lost 1 base to trimming and J lost 7 bases, with 14 bases between them. The CDR3 runs to 15 residues. CDR3: CASSLVGARRNEQFF. CDR3 coding DNA: TGTGCCAGCAGTTTAGTAGGGGCCCGACGAAATGAGCAGTTCTTC.

The chain joins TRBV5-1 to TRBJ1-1; 7 positions agree with TRBD1. V trimming: 7 bases; J trimming: 0 bases; junction bases outside the gene matches: 6. This CDR3 spans 14 amino acids. Germline assignment: CDR1 SGHRS and CDR2 YFSETQ. DNA for the CDR3: TGCGCCAGCGGCATCGGGACAGTGAACACTGAAGCTTTCTTT. Translating gives CASGIGTVNTEAFF.

The chain uses TRBV7-8 and TRBJ2-2, with TRBD1 matching over 7 bases. With V trimmed by 4 bases and J by 3 bases, 8 bases remained unmatched. Looked up from germline, CDR1 is SGHVS and CDR2 is FQNEAQ. The CDR3 runs 16 residues. In DNA, the CDR3 is TGTGCCAGCAGCTCATACAGGGGTTCGGACACCGGGGAGCTGTTTTTT. Amino acid sequence: CASSSYRGSDTGELFF. Filled out from reference TRBV7-8 and TRBJ2-2, the complete variable domain reads GAGVSQSPRYKVAKRGQDVALRCDPISGHVSLFWYQQALGQGPEFLTYFQNEAQLDKSGLPSDRFFAERPEGSVSTLKIQRTQQEDSAVYLCASSSYRGSDTGELFFGEGSRLTVL.

The chain links TRBV7-2 to TRBJ1-6; TRBD1 might be the D (6 bases). The ends were cut back, 2 bases at V and 8 bases at J, with 13 bases in the middle. Looked up from germline, CDR1 is SGHTA and CDR2 is FQGNSA. The CDR3 extends over 15 amino acids. CDR3 sequence: CASSLSAGVYSPLHF. The CDR3 nucleotides are TGTGCCAGCAGCTTAAGTGCAGGGGTTTATTCACCCCTCCACTTT.

This clonotype was counted ten times or more. This chain links TRBV5-1 with TRBJ2-4; maybe TRBD1 (6 bases). From germline, CDR1 is SGHRS and CDR2 YFSETQ. The V end lost 5 bases, the J end lost 11 bases, and 17 bases lay between the germline ends. The CDR3 spans 13 residues. CDR3 sequence reads: CASRRQAESVQYF. For the CDR3, the DNA is TGCGCCAGCAGGAGACAGGCCGAGAGCGTTCAGTACTTC.